Each of the 20 T cell receptor beta chains below was sequenced from the same sample in a study of blood T cell repertoires in COVID-19. The method was immunoSEQ multiplex PCR; TCRdb's version includes in-frame clones alone and lacks a portion of them. Found here are 60,000 to 70,000 clones, 82% of them singletons; the top ten hold around 6.3%. The sample was peripheral blood. All receptors come from a man in his 60s with acute or convalescent COVID-19.

The chain is built from TRBV10-1 and TRBJ2-1; D possibly corresponds to TRBD2 (7 bases). The CDR3 is 17 amino acids. Trimming pared 0 bases from V and 4 bases from J, leaving 16 bases between. Germline V gene sequence: CDR1 WNHNN, CDR2 SYGVQD (reference sequence). CDR3 nucleotides: TGCGCCAGCAGTGAGTCGAGTGGCGGGGGCCGTTACAATGAGCAGTTCTTC. As protein: CASSESSGGGRYNEQFF.

V and J are TRBV9 and TRBJ2-5, with 8 bases identical to TRBD2. Germline V CDR1 and CDR2: SGDLS, YYNGEE. The CDR3 is 14 amino acids. J gave up 5 bases and V 4 bases, and 7 bases lay outside the gene matches. The CDR3: CASSPRTGGETQYF. The CDR3 DNA follows: TGTGCCAGCAGCCCCCGGACGGGGGGGGAGACCCAGTACTTC.

CDR3: CASSLTGEGYTF. The CDR3 nucleotides read TGTGCCAGCAGCTTGACAGGGGAAGGCTACACCTTC. The chain uses TRBV7-9 and TRBJ1-2; TRBD1 matches 8 bases. V was pared by 3 bases and J by 8 bases, with 2 bases of the junction left unmatched. CDR1 is SEHNR and CDR2 is FQNEAQ in the germline V gene (reference sequence). The CDR3 has 12 residues.

The V call is TRBV5-1, the J call TRBJ2-7; 11 bases are a match to TRBD1. J lost 2 bases, V lost 3 bases, and 4 bases had no gene match. This CDR3 contains 15 residues. Germline V gene lookup returns CDR1 SGHRS and CDR2 YFSETQ. The CDR3 DNA reads TGCGCCAGCAGCTCGCAGGGACAGGGGGCCTACGAGCAGTACTTC. Amino acid sequence: CASSSQGQGAYEQYF.

The chain joins TRBV7-6 to TRBJ1-6, with D hard to call. The length of the CDR3 is 13 residues. V lost 1 base to trimming and J lost 7 bases, with 5 bases between them. Germline V gives CDR1 SGHVS, CDR2 FNYEAQ. The chain's CDR3 is CASSLDANSPLHF. The CDR3 DNA is TGTGCCAGCAGCTTAGACGCGAATTCACCCCTCCACTTT.

V gene TRBV9 combines with J gene TRBJ1-1; 11 positions match TRBD1. CDR3 length equals 14 residues. Germline V lookup: CDR1 SGDLS, CDR2 YYNGEE. Trimming removed 3 bases from V and 5 bases from J; junction bases left unmatched: 3. In DNA, the CDR3 is TGTGCCAGCAGCGAGGACAGGGGGCGAACTGAAGCTTTCTTT. Translating gives CASSEDRGRTEAFF.

The chain employs TRBV11-3 and TRBJ2-2; weak D call: TRBD2 (5 bases). V gave up 11 bases and J gave up 7 bases, with 8 bases separating them. Germline V lookup: CDR1 SGHNT, CDR2 YENEEA. The CDR3 consists of 10 residues. The CDR3 region has the DNA TGTGCCTGCCGGGGCGGGGAGCTGTTTTTT. Protein: CACRGGELFF.

The chain employs TRBV10-3 and TRBJ2-7; 8 bases line up with TRBD1. CDR1 ENHRY and CDR2 SYGVKD come from the germline V gene. This CDR3 region has 15 residues. Trimming cost V 4 bases and J 4 bases; bases outside gene matches: 9. CDR3 region: CAISVRQGLSYEQYF. CDR3 bases: TGTGCCATCAGTGTTCGACAGGGGCTTTCTTACGAGCAGTACTTC.

V usage is TRBV7-9 and J usage is TRBJ1-1; D is unclear. The V gene's germline CDR1 is SEHNR and CDR2 FQNEAQ (reference sequence). V shed 3 bases and J shed 1 base, with 9 bases lying between them. This CDR3 is 14 amino acids long. CDR3 bases: TGTGCCAGCAGCTTCAGTCGTCAGAACACTGAAGCTTTCTTT. Translating gives CASSFSRQNTEAFF.

The V gene is TRBV6-5, the J gene TRBJ1-4; TRBD1 might be the D (6 bases). In germline, CDR1 is MNHEY, CDR2 SVGAGI. V shed 1 base and J shed 6 bases, with 9 bases lying between them. The CDR3 extends over 14 amino acids. CDR3 DNA sequence: TGTGCCAGCAGTTACTGGGCAGGGGATGAAAAACTGTTTTTT. Amino acid sequence: CASSYWAGDEKLFF.

The genes are TRBV30 and TRBJ1-6, with 8 bases identical to TRBD1. Per the germline V gene, CDR1 is GTSNPN and CDR2 is SVGIG (reference sequence). This CDR3 comprises 16 residues. The J segment lost 3 bases and the V segment lost 0 bases, leaving 4 bases of the junction unmatched. The CDR3 loop is CAWSVQGAHYNSPLHF. The CDR3 DNA is TGTGCCTGGAGTGTCCAGGGGGCACACTATAATTCACCCCTCCACTTT.

This chain joins TRBV5-1 and TRBJ1-5; TRBD1 matches at 7 bases. The junction had 6 bases not matched to a gene; V was cut back by 5 bases and J by 7 bases. The CDR3 has 13 residues. Germline V gene data show CDR1 as SGHRS and CDR2 as YFSETQ. The CDR3 region is CASSWDSRQPQHF. In nucleotides, the CDR3 is TGCGCCAGCAGTTGGGACAGTCGCCAGCCCCAGCATTTT.

This chain uses TRBV7-2 with TRBJ2-3, with D possibly TRBD2 on 6 matching bases. Trimming left V 5 bases short and J 10 bases short, with 19 bases between. The CDR3 covers 14 residues. CDR1 and CDR2 from the germline V gene are SGHTA and FQGNSA. DNA of the CDR3: TGTGCCAGCAGCCAACAATTCGGGGGTGCGGCGCAGTATTTT. Its translation is CASSQQFGGAAQYF.

The table lists this clone with a count of one. V and J are TRBV11-3 and TRBJ2-3, with 10 bases matching TRBD2. With 1 base clipped from V and 2 bases from J, the junction kept 3 bases outside the gene matches. The CDR3 has 16 amino acids. Germline assignment: CDR1 SGHNT and CDR2 YENEEA. Here the CDR3 DNA reads TGTGCCAGCAGCTTAGGTCTAGCGGGGGCCACAGATACGCAGTATTTT. Translated, it gives CASSLGLAGATDTQYF.

V gene TRBV11-2 combines with J gene TRBJ1-2; 10 nucleotides match TRBD1. J was trimmed by 6 bases and V by 6 bases; bases with no gene match: 4. Germline V gene data show CDR1 as SGHAT and CDR2 as FQNNGV. The CDR3 spans 13 residues. CDR3 amino acids: CASRGQGLDGYTF. The CDR3 DNA reads as TGTGCCAGCAGGGGACAGGGGTTGGATGGCTACACCTTC.

By sample fraction, this clone is medium-sized (0.01 to 0.1%). The chain joins TRBV10-3 to TRBJ2-1, with 7 bases matching TRBD2. CDR1 and CDR2 from the germline V gene are ENHRY and SYGVKD. The junction had 12 bases not matched to a gene; V was cut back by 8 bases and J by 2 bases. This CDR3 has 16 amino acids. CDR3 nucleotide sequence: TGTGCCATCGGCCTGGGCGGGGGTACAGCCTACAATGAGCAGTTCTTC. It encodes CAIGLGGGTAYNEQFF.

This clone came up many times. The J gene is TRBJ2-1, the V gene TRBV2; TRBD2 aligns across 12 bases. The germline V gene has CDR1 SNHLY and CDR2 FYNNEI. The CDR3 covers 16 residues. The J segment lost 5 bases and the V segment lost 6 bases, leaving 8 bases of the junction unmatched. The DNA for the CDR3 is TGTGCCAGCAGCGGAAGCGGACTAGCGGGAAACAATGAGCAGTTCTTC. Amino acids: CASSGSGLAGNNEQFF.

The gene calls are TRBV7-2 and TRBJ1-2; 7 bases align to TRBD1. The V and J ends lost 4 bases and 3 bases, in that order; junction bases with no gene match: 5. The CDR3 is 14 amino acids. In germline, CDR1 is SGHTA, CDR2 FQGNSA. CDR3 amino acids: CASSSYDRDYGYTF. The CDR3 nucleotides are TGTGCCAGCAGCTCGTACGACAGGGACTATGGCTACACCTTC. The full variable domain, rest sourced from reference TRBV7-2 and TRBJ1-2, is GAGVSQSPSNKVTEKGKDVELRCDPISGHTALYWYRQSLGQGLEFLIYFQGNSAPDKSGLPSDRFSAERTGGSVSTLTIQRTQQEDSAVYLCASSSYDRDYGYTFGSGTRLTVV.

CDR3 bases: TGTGCCAGCAGCCCAAACAGGGGGCATGCTTTCTTT. It encodes CASSPNRGHAFF. The chain couples TRBV27 to TRBJ1-1, with 9 bases that match TRBD1. Germline CDR1 and CDR2: MNHEY and SMNVEV (reference sequence). V gave up 6 bases and J gave up 11 bases; unmatched junction bases: 7. The CDR3 loop spans 12 amino acids.

V and J are TRBV5-1 and TRBJ1-2; D unresolved. Germline V gene lookup returns CDR1 SGHRS and CDR2 YFSETQ. Trimming stripped 0 bases from V and 5 bases from J, with 8 bases between. The CDR3 has 13 amino acids. The CDR3 bases are TGCGCCAGCAGCTTGGAAGACGGGTATGGCTACACCTTC. As protein: CASSLEDGYGYTF.